What follows are 15 T cell receptor beta chains derived from one specimen sequenced in a study of T cell repertoires in cytomegalovirus infection (dated by TCRdb to the late 2010s). The treatment or condition label corresponds to: in vitro stimulation with specific CMV peptide epitopes to enrich CMV-specific T cells. The antigens these receptors bind are not known. Data came from an Illumina HiSeq 1500. TCRdb trimmed the raw reads at Q25, called clones with MiXCR and kept productive beta chains. Rows with one shared CDR3 protein collapse into an entry with the most common genes and DNA. The sample records tens of thousands of distinct CDR3 sequences, roughly 22% of which are singletons. The leading ten clones occupy 70% to 90% of the sample. The specimen comprised CD8+ T cells from cultured PBMCs, sampled from culture after CMV antigen stimulation. Receptors originate from a human donor in good health (CMV status not recorded). Some clones in this sample may be carry-over from other donors' samples.

The V gene is TRBV19, the J gene TRBJ1-5; TRBD1 matches at 11 bases. The CDR3 runs to 15 residues. CDR1 LNHDA and CDR2 SQIVND come from the germline V gene (reference sequence). Losses at the gene ends were 3 bases for V and 6 bases for J; bases not matched to a gene: 4. The CDR3 loop reads CASSIRTGGFQPQHF. Here the CDR3 DNA reads TGTGCCAGTAGTATCCGGACAGGGGGCTTTCAGCCCCAGCATTTT.

V usage is TRBV6-1 and J usage is TRBJ2-1; possible D gene TRBD1, 5 bases. The CDR3 has 12 amino acids. CDR1 is MNHNS, CDR2 SASEGT, per germline. Trimming left V 5 bases short and J 9 bases short, with 11 bases between. This CDR3 reads CASSNSQGEQFF. The CDR3 DNA follows: TGTGCCAGCAGTAACTCGCAGGGTGAGCAGTTCTTC.

This clonotype came up a few times. The V and J genes are TRBV25-1 and TRBJ1-2; no clear D gene. The germline gives CDR1 MGHDK, CDR2 SYGVNS. V was pared by 1 base and J by 3 bases, with 9 bases between. CDR3 length equals 14 residues. Here the CDR3 reads CASSEWTADYGYTF. CDR3 DNA: TGTGCCAGCAGTGAATGGACTGCTGACTATGGCTACACCTTC.

This clonotype has just a few counts. The rearrangement links TRBV12-3 or TRBV12-4 to TRBJ1-1, with D unclear. The CDR3 contains 15 residues. The V end was cut by 7 bases, the J end by 4 bases, with 19 bases between. CDR3 protein: CASNLAGPETTEAFF. The CDR3 nucleotides are TGTGCCAGCAACTTGGCGGGCCCCGAGACCACTGAAGCTTTCTTT.

The CDR3: CSAYEGREGYTF. DNA for the CDR3: TGCAGCGCCTACGAAGGGCGAGAAGGCTACACCTTC. The rearrangement uses TRBV29-1 and TRBJ1-2, with D unclear. The V gene lost 7 bases and the J gene lost 8 bases, with 17 bases spanning the gap. This CDR3 region has 12 residues. Germline loops: CDR1 SQVTM, CDR2 ANQGSEA.

J is TRBJ2-2 and V is TRBV29-1; TRBD2 matches at 10 bases. Germline CDR1 is SQVTM and CDR2 is ANQGSEA. This CDR3 is built from 17 residues. Losses at the gene ends were 4 bases for V and 6 bases for J; bases not matched to a gene: 14. CDR3 sequence (DNA): TGCAGCGTTGGAGGGCTAGCGGGGGAAATTCGGGCCGGGGAGCTGTTTTTT. Its protein product is CSVGGLAGEIRAGELFF.

With respect to this clonotype: At one of its ends the junction is not consistent with the germline gene, which may arise from a read error. The chain's CDR3 is CASSPTSGGYNQQFF. The DNA of the CDR3 is TGTGCCAGCAGTCCGACTAGCGGGGGCTACAATCAGCAGTTCTTC. The gene calls are TRBV6-2 or TRBV6-3 and TRBJ2-1; 12 bases agree with TRBD2. Germline assignment: CDR1 MNHEY and CDR2 SVGEGT. The CDR3 loop spans 15 amino acids.

This clonotype was seen a few times. The V gene is TRBV7-9, the J gene TRBJ2-3; possibly TRBD2 for D (6 bases). The CDR3 covers 14 residues. In germline, CDR1 is SEHNR, CDR2 FQNEAQ (reference sequence). Between the trimmed V and J ends, which lost 3 bases and 6 bases, there was a span of 13 bases. CDR3 DNA: TGTGCCAGCAGCTTCCCGCGGGACGAGGATACGCAGTATTTT. Protein product: CASSFPRDEDTQYF.

CDR3 DNA sequence: TGTGCCAGCAGTTCTCTCCCGGGGCCCCAGACGGCGGGCAATCAGCCCCAGCATTTT. Residues: CASSSLPGPQTAGNQPQHF. This chain links TRBV7-8 with TRBJ1-5; D is possibly TRBD1 (5 bases). The CDR3 consists of 19 residues. The V gene lost 6 bases and the J gene lost 2 bases, with 26 bases spanning the gap. The germline V gene encodes CDR1 SGHVS and CDR2 FQNEAQ.

This chain connects TRBV15 to TRBJ1-6; unclear D gene. The CDR3 covers 15 residues. Deletions cut 0 bases from V and 6 bases from J, with 9 bases between. Germline V gives CDR1 LNHNV, CDR2 YYDKDF (reference sequence). In DNA, the CDR3 is TGTGCCACCAGCAGAGAGGGGAGCCTTAATTCACCCCTCCACTTT. Amino acid sequence: CATSREGSLNSPLHF.

The chain couples TRBV27 to TRBJ1-6, with 8 bases fitting TRBD1. The V segment lost 3 bases and the J segment 6 bases; nucleotides outside the gene matches: 7. Germline lookup yields CDR1 MNHEY and CDR2 SMNVEV (reference sequence). CDR3 length: 16 amino acids. The CDR3 nucleotides read TGTGCCAGCAGTTTCCCTCGGACAGGGCCTAATTCACCCCTCCACTTT. This gives the protein CASSFPRTGPNSPLHF.

This clonotype was picked up a small number of times. V and J are TRBV2 and TRBJ2-7, with D possibly being TRBD2 (7 bases). V was cut by 1 base and J by 2 bases, with 15 bases left in between. Germline V gene lookup returns CDR1 SNHLY and CDR2 FYNNEI. The CDR3 has 16 amino acids. This chain's CDR3 is CASSEGWGGAAYEQYF. In nucleotides, the CDR3 is TGTGCCAGCAGTGAAGGTTGGGGGGGCGCAGCCTACGAGCAGTACTTC.

This sequence joins TRBV27 and TRBJ1-2; TRBD1 agrees at 8 bases. J gave up 9 bases and V 3 bases, and 6 bases lay outside the gene matches. The CDR3 is 13 amino acids. Germline V gives CDR1 MNHEY, CDR2 SMNVEV (reference sequence). CDR3 residues: CASSLDRETSYTF. DNA for the CDR3: TGTGCCAGCAGTTTGGACAGGGAGACGAGCTACACCTTC.

This clonotype has ten or more counts. In nucleotides, the CDR3 is TGTGCCAGCAGCTCGAGACGAACCCGGACGACCGGGGAGCTGTTTTTT. It encodes CASSSRRTRTTGELFF. The chain couples TRBV7-9 to TRBJ2-2; D uncertain. The CDR3 has 16 residues. Trimming took 4 bases from V and 5 from J, leaving 17 bases between them. Germline CDR1 and CDR2: SEHNR and FQNEAQ (reference sequence).

The chain has TRBV12-3 or TRBV12-4 and TRBJ1-5, with 7 bases fitting TRBD1. Trimming cost V 4 bases and J 10 bases; bases outside gene matches: 7. CDR3 length: 13 amino acids. The CDR3 bases are TGTGCCAGCAGTTCACAGGGGTGGGATCCCCAGCATTTT. Protein product: CASSSQGWDPQHF.